The source of this T cell receptor beta chain is a study of blood T cell repertoires in COVID-19. Background on the study: The United States, Italy and Spain were the sources of the acute and convalescent COVID-19 samples. PBMCs, B-cell-depleted T cells, or T cells provided the cDNA or gDNA that made up the material.

As originally analysed: It was from reference gene primer amplification that nucleated cell counts were estimated. Some clones are missing from TCRdb's copy, which holds only in-frame ones; the method was immunoSEQ multiplex PCR. D and trimming were read from the DNA, whereas the V and J calls and clone size are those reported in that table. The sample includes roughly 8,300 clones, around 85% seen only once; the top ten take around 9%. V lost 5 bases and J lost 7, with 17 bases in between. Germline CDR1 and CDR2: LGHDT and YNNKEL (reference sequence). The CDR3 length is 15 residues. Sequencing input: peripheral blood. V usage is TRBV3-1 (or the pseudogene TRBV3-2) and J usage is TRBJ1-4; tentative D call: TRBD1 (5 bases). The TCR sequence derives from a man aged 55 to 69 with acute or convalescent COVID-19. The CDR3, as DNA: TGTGCCAGCAGCTCAACGGGAGGGGCCAGTGAAAAACTGTTTTTT. It specifies CASSSTGGASEKLFF.